Given below is one T cell receptor (beta chain) in context. The donor cohort consisted entirely of Caucasian adults residing in Nashville, Tennessee. Replicate PCRs for unsorted PBMC used approximately 300 ng DNA (roughly 29,000 T cell genomes). Profiling relied on immunoSEQ multiplex PCR, and the TCRdb table lists in-frame clones only, not all of them. The sample consists of about 560,000 clones, roughly four fifths of them appearing once. This CDR3 is built from 14 residues. Per germline, CDR1 MNHNS and CDR2 SASEGT. V lost 4 bases and J lost 1, with 10 bases in between. The data were obtained in a study of shared clonotypes between healthy human individuals. On the study more broadly: Ranging from 18 to 49 in age, donors were two women and a few men.

The chain joins TRBV6-1 to TRBJ1-1; D unclear. The material sequenced was PBMCs. This clonotype originated in a woman aged 40 to 50 in good health. Some clones in this sample may be carry-over from other donors' samples. CDR3 nucleotides: TGTGCCAGCAGTGTATACGGCCGGAACACTGAAGCTTTCTTT. This sequence encodes CASSVYGRNTEAFF.